This T cell receptor beta chain was observed in a study of patients and donors after allogeneic stem cell transplantation. This clonotype showed up just a few times. This CDR3 has 12 residues. The V end lost 2 bases, the J end lost 6 bases, and 8 bases lay between the germline ends. Germline V gives CDR1 SQVTM, CDR2 ANQGSEA. TCRdb re-called the RT-PCR reads through MiXCR, storing one row per CDR3 protein. The sample has 800,000 to 1,000,000 distinct CDR3 sequences, around 17% seen once. The chain joins TRBV29-1 to TRBJ2-1; D is unclear. Sequenced material: blood, either unsorted or a sorted T cell fraction (not recorded which). This TCR came from a human donor who was either an allogeneic HSCT recipient or a stem cell or donor lymphocyte infusion donor (not recorded which). It is not recorded whose cells these are; they may come from a transplant donor. The CDR3: CSVEFLSNEQFF. The CDR3 coding sequence is TGCAGCGTTGAATTCTTAAGCAATGAGCAGTTCTTC.